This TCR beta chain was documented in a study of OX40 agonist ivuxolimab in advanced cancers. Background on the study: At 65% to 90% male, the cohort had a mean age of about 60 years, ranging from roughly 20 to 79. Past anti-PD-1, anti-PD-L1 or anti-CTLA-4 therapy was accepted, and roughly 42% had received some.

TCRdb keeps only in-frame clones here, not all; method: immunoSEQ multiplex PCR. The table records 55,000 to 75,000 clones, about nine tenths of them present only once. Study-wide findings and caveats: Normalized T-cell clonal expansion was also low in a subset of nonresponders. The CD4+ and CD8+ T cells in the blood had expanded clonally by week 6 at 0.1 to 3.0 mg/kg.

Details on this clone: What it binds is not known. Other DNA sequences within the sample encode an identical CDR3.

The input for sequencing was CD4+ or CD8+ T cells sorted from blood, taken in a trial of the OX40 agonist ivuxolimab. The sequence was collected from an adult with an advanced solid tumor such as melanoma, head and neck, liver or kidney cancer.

The CDR3 nucleotides are TGCGCCAGCAGCTTGTGGGGGGAAAATACCGGGGAGCTGTTTTTT. Encoded protein: CASSLWGENTGELFF. This chain connects TRBV5-1 to TRBJ2-2, with D possibly TRBD2 on 6 matching bases. Germline lookup yields CDR1 SGHRS and CDR2 YFSETQ. Trimming shortened V by 1 base and J by 5 bases, and 12 bases separated the two germline ends. This CDR3 has 15 amino acids. Looking up the rest from reference TRBV5-1 and TRBJ2-2 gives the full variable domain: KAGVTQTPRYLIKTRGQQVTLSCSPISGHRSVSWYQQTPGQGLQFLFEYFSETQRNKGNFPGRFSGRQFSNSRSEMNVSTLELGDSALYLCASSLWGENTGELFFGEGSRLTVL.